This entry describes one T cell receptor beta chain. This record comes from a study of blood T cell repertoires in COVID-19. Study context: Sites in the United States, Italy and Spain provided acute and convalescent COVID-19 samples. Nucleic acid was either cDNA or gDNA, and it came from T cells, B-cell-depleted T cells, or PBMCs.

The authors' processing: Reference gene primer amplification in the assay estimated nucleated cell counts. The data were produced by immunoSEQ multiplex PCR, yet TCRdb's version contains in-frame clones alone and is incomplete. That table supplies the V and J calls and clone size; D and trimming were determined from the DNA. Of 210,000 or so clones in the sample, 85% to 90% were seen once. The germline V gene encodes CDR1 LGHNA and CDR2 YNFKEQ. This CDR3 contains 16 residues. V gave up 1 base and J gave up 7 bases; unmatched junction bases: 5. The gene calls are TRBV4-2 and TRBJ2-1, with 12 bases that match TRBD2. The receptor was isolated from a woman aged 55-69 years with acute or convalescent COVID-19. Sequenced: peripheral blood. The CDR3 DNA reads TGTGCCAGCAGCCAAGGAGGACTAGCGGGGATAAATGAGCAGTTCTTC. Amino acid sequence: CASSQGGLAGINEQFF.